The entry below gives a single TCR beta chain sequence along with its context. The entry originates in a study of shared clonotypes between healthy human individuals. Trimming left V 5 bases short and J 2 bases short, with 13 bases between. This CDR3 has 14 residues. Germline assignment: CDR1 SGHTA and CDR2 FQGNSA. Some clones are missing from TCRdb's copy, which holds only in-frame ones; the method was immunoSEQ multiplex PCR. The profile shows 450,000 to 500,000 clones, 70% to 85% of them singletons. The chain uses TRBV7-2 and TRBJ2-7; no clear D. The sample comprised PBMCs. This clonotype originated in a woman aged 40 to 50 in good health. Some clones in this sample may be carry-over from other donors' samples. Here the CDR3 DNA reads TGTGCCAGCAGCCGTCGAGCCCTAACCTACGAGCAGTACTTC. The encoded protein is CASSRRALTYEQYF.